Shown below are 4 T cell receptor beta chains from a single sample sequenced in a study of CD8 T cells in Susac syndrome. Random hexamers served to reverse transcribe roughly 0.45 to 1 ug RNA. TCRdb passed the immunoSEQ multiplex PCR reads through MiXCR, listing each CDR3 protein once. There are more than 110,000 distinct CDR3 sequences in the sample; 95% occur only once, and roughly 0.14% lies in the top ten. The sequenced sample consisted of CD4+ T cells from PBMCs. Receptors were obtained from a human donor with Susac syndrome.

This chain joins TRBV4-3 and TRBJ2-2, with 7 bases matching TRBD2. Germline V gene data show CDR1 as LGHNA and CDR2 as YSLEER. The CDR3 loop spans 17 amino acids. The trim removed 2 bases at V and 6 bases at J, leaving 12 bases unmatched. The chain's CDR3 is CASSQPTGGRAAGELFF. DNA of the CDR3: TGCGCCAGCAGCCAACCAACCGGGGGGAGGGCCGCCGGGGAGCTGTTTTTT.

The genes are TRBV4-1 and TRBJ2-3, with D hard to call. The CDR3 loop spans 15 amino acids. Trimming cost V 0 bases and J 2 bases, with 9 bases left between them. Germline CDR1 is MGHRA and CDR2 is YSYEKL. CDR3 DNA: TGCGCCAGCAGCCAAGATAGGAGTTTCACAGATACGCAGTATTTT. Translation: CASSQDRSFTDTQYF.

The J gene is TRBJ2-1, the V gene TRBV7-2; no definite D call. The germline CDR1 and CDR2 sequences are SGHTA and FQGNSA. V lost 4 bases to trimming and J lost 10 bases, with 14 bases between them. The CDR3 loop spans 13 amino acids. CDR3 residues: CASSSTDRLEQFF. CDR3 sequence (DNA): TGTGCCAGCAGCTCCACGGACCGGCTCGAGCAGTTCTTC.

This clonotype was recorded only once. The CDR3 DNA sequence: TGTGCCAGCAGGCCCCGACAGGTGGGAGATACGCAGTATTTT. Encoded protein: CASRPRQVGDTQYF. This sequence joins TRBV6-2 or TRBV6-3 and TRBJ2-3, with D possibly being TRBD1 (6 bases). The CDR3 consists of 14 residues. V was pared by 6 bases and J by 5 bases, with 15 bases between. Germline CDR1 is MNHEY and CDR2 is SVGEGT.